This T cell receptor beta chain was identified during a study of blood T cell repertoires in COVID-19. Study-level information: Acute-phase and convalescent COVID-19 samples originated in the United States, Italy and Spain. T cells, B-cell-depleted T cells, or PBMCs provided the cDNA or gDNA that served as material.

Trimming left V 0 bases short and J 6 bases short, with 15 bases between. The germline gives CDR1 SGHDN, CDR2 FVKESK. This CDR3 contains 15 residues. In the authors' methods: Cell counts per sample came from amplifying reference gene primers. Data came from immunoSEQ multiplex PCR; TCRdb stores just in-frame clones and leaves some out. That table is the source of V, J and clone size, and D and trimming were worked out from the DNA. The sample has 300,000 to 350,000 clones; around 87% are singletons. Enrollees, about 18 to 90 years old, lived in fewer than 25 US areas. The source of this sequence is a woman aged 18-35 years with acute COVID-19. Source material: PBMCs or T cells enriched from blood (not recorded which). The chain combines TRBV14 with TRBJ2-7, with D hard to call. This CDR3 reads CASSQDGPLAFEQYF. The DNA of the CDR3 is TGTGCCAGCAGCCAAGATGGGCCCCTCGCCTTCGAGCAGTACTTC.